The text below deals with one T cell receptor (beta chain). Its antigen is unknown. These data belong to a study of OX40 agonist ivuxolimab in advanced cancers. Study-level points and caveats: Researchers report that CD8+ T cells had, on average, more expanded clones than CD4+.

Clones were sequenced by immunoSEQ multiplex PCR, and TCRdb holds only the in-frame ones, with some missing. The sample shows around 86,000 clones, about 91% of them seen only once. The CDR3 consists of 16 residues. V lost 1 base and J lost 0, with 12 bases in between. From germline, CDR1 is ENHRY and CDR2 SYGVKD. V usage is TRBV10-3 and J usage is TRBJ1-2; no reliable D call. The source is an adult with an advanced solid tumor such as melanoma, head and neck, liver or kidney cancer. Here the sequenced sample was CD4+ or CD8+ T cells sorted from blood, taken in a trial of the OX40 agonist ivuxolimab. The CDR3 nucleotides read TGTGCCATCAGTGAGTTGGGTACTGCCGCTAACTATGGCTACACCTTC. Its protein product is CAISELGTAANYGYTF.